Listed below are T cell receptor beta chains from one sample, sequenced in a study of cytomegalovirus exposure and HLA in healthy donors. Method: immunoSEQ multiplex PCR; TCRdb's copy keeps in-frame clones and lacks some. The sample yields about 130,000 clones, around 80% seen once. The material sequenced was PBMCs. The receptors were gathered from a man aged 40-49 years in good health and CMV-seropositive. Each CDR3 is given with its conserved first and last residue. The D gene is left open where the match is weak. The listing skips clone size in some rows; elsewhere it reads once, few, many or a size class.

abundance,v_gene,j_gene,d_gene,CDR3nt,CDR3aa
once,TRBV6-6,TRBJ1-3,TRBD1,TGTGCCAGCAGGTCGACAGGGACGCACACCATATATTTT,CASRSTGTHTIYF
-,TRBV4-2,TRBJ1-3,-,TGTGCCAGCAGCCAAGGACAGGAAAACTCTGGAAATACCATATATTTT,CASSQGQENSGNTIYF
-,TRBV10-3,TRBJ2-2,TRBD2,TGTGCCATCAGTGAGTATCTAGCGGGAGCCACCGGGGAGCTGTTTTTT,CAISEYLAGATGELFF
once,TRBV30,TRBJ1-2,-,TGTGCCTGGGGCCACTATGGCTACACCTTC,CAWGHYGYTF
-,TRBV14,TRBJ1-2,-,TGTGCCAGCTCGGGAGTCAACTATGGCTACACCTTC,CASSGVNYGYTF
-,TRBV7-7,TRBJ2-7,TRBD1,TGTGCCAGCAGCCCGGTGGACAGGCCCTACGAGCAGTACTTC,CASSPVDRPYEQYF
once,TRBV18,TRBJ1-2,-,TGTGCCAGCTCACCTTCGCAGGGACTTCTTGGCTACACCTTC,CASSPSQGLLGYTF
-,TRBV7-9,TRBJ1-4,TRBD1,TGTTCCAGCAGCCCGCGACAGGGGCTCACTAATGAAAAACTGTTTTTT,CSSSPRQGLTNEKLFF
few,TRBV11-2,TRBJ1-1,-,TGTGCCAGCAGGCCACAGGGTAGTACTGAAGCTTTCTTT,CASRPQGSTEAFF
-,TRBV5-4,TRBJ1-1,-,TGTGCCAGCAGCCTTCCTACAGGGAGAACGACTGAAGCTTTCTTT,CASSLPTGRTTEAFF
-,TRBV19,TRBJ1-1,TRBD1,TGTGCCAGTAGTGAGTCGGACAGGGGGCGACCTGAAGCTTTCTTT,CASSESDRGRPEAFF
-,TRBV30,TRBJ1-1,-,TGTGCCTGGAGTGTGCTAGGGGCATGGAGTGTCACTGAAGCTTTCTTT,CAWSVLGAWSVTEAFF
-,TRBV11-3,TRBJ2-6,-,TGTGCCAGCAGCCCCTTCCCCTCTGGGGCCAACGTCCTGACTTTC,CASSPFPSGANVLTF
-,TRBV19,TRBJ2-7,TRBD1,TGTGCCAGTAGTACTAAACAGGGGGCTATGAAAGAGCAGTACTTC,CASSTKQGAMKEQYF
-,TRBV7-9,TRBJ1-1,-,TGTGCCAGCAGCTTAGTAGGGGCAGCAGGCATGAACACTGAAGCTTTCTTT,CASSLVGAAGMNTEAFF
-,TRBV11-3,TRBJ1-1,-,TGTGCCAGCAGCTCTTCTACAGGACCGCACACTGAAGCTTTCTTT,CASSSSTGPHTEAFF
-,TRBV2,TRBJ1-2,-,TGTGCCAGCCAAACCGAACCACAGGGACACTATGGCTACACCTTC,CASQTEPQGHYGYTF
few,TRBV7-9,TRBJ2-5,TRBD1,TGTTCCAGCAGCTTACCCCAGGGGGTGGGCCAAGAGACCCAGTACTTC,CSSSLPQGVGQETQYF
-,TRBV25-1,TRBJ2-5,TRBD2,TGTGCCAGCAGCGGGACTCTTAGCGGGGAGACCCAGTACTTC,CASSGTLSGETQYF
-,TRBV7-9,TRBJ1-1,-,TGTTCCAGCAGCTTAGGGCGGGCCGTATTCGCTGAAGCTTTCTTT,CSSSLGRAVFAEAFF
-,TRBV4-1,TRBJ2-1,TRBD2,TGCGCCAGCAGCCAAGCGGGACTAGCGGACAATGAGCAGTTCTTC,CASSQAGLADNEQFF
-,TRBV9,TRBJ2-3,-,TGTGCCAGCAGCGTGTCTGGCGGGAGCACAGATACGCAGTATTTT,CASSVSGGSTDTQYF
-,TRBV28,TRBJ1-2,-,TGTGCCAGCAGCTATACGGACTATGGCTACACCTTC,CASSYTDYGYTF
-,TRBV14,TRBJ1-2,-,TGTGCCAGCAGCCAAGATATGGAGACCGGCTACACCTTC,CASSQDMETGYTF
few,TRBV7-2,TRBJ1-1,-,TGTGCCAGCAGCTCACGAACCGGGACAAGGACAAAGGGAGCTTTCTTT,CASSSRTGTRTKGAFF
-,TRBV6-5,TRBJ1-1,TRBD1,TGTGCCAGCAGTTTCGACAGGGTGAACACTGAAGCTTTCTTT,CASSFDRVNTEAFF
-,TRBV27,TRBJ2-5,-,TGTGCCAGCAGTTGGGGGCTCGGGGAGACCCAGTACTTC,CASSWGLGETQYF
-,TRBV6-1,TRBJ1-1,TRBD1,TGTGCCAGCAGTGCCCGTTACGGGACAGGGAACACTGAAGCTTTCTTT,CASSARYGTGNTEAFF
-,TRBV5-1,TRBJ1-5,TRBD1,TGCGCCAGCAGCCGCGGACAGGGGGGTTCGGATCAGCCCCAGCATTTT,CASSRGQGGSDQPQHF
-,TRBV16,TRBJ2-3,TRBD2,TGTGCCAGCAGCCAATCGCGGCTAGCGGGCGGACCGAGGGCAGATACGCAGTATTTT,CASSQSRLAGGPRADTQYF
-,TRBV6-1,TRBJ2-7,TRBD1,TGTGCCAGCAGTGGACGACAGGGGCGCTCCTACGAGCAGTACTTC,CASSGRQGRSYEQYF
few,TRBV28,TRBJ1-2,-,TGTGCCAGCTTCTCCCGGGGGGGCCCCAGCCCGCTTAACTATGGCTACACCTTC,CASFSRGGPSPLNYGYTF
-,TRBV29-1,TRBJ2-7,TRBD1,TGCAGCGTTGTACAGGGGATTTACCTCAGCTCCTACGAGCAGTACTTC,CSVVQGIYLSSYEQYF
-,TRBV6-5,TRBJ2-1,-,TGTGCCAGCAGGAGGGACACTTACAATGAGCAGTTCTTC,CASRRDTYNEQFF
-,TRBV9,TRBJ1-1,-,TGTGCCAGCAGCGTAGCGGGGGACACTGAAGCTTTCTTT,CASSVAGDTEAFF
-,TRBV13,TRBJ1-2,-,TGTGCCAGCAGCTCCGGGACACAAGTCTATGGCTACACCTTC,CASSSGTQVYGYTF
-,TRBV7-9,TRBJ1-1,-,TGTGCCAGCAGCTTAGCGGGACATTTGAACACTGAAGCTTTCTTT,CASSLAGHLNTEAFF
-,TRBV18,TRBJ1-3,-,TGTGCCAGCTCACGAATGTCAGGGCGCTCTGGAAACACCATATATTTT,CASSRMSGRSGNTIYF
-,TRBV5-1,TRBJ2-7,-,TGCGCCAGCAGCATACTGCCCAGGGGGGAAAACGAGCAGTACTTC,CASSILPRGENEQYF
-,TRBV11-2,TRBJ2-7,TRBD1,TGTGCCAGCAGCTCCCTTGGGGGGACAGGGGTGTGGGAGCAGTACTTC,CASSSLGGTGVWEQYF
-,TRBV6-1,TRBJ1-6,-,TGTGCCAGCTGTGCGGGCGGGTATAATTCACCCCTCCACTTT,CASCAGGYNSPLHF
-,TRBV14,TRBJ2-1,TRBD2,TGTGCCAGCAGCCAACTTGACGGTTGGACTAGCGGGAGGGCCTGGGATGAGCAGTTCTTC,CASSQLDGWTSGRAWDEQFF